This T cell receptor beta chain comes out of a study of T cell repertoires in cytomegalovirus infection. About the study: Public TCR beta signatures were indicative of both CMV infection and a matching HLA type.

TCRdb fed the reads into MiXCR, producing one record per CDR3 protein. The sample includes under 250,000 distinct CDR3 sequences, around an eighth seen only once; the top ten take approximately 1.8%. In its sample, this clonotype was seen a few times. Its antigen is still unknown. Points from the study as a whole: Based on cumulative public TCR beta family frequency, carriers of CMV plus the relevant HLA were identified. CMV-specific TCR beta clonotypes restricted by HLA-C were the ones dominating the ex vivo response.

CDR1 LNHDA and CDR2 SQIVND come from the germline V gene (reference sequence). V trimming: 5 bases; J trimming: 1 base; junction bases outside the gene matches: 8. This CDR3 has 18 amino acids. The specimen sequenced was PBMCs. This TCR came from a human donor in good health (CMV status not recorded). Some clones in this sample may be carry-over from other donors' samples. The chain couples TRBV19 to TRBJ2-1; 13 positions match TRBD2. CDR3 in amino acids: CASSPLGLAGPSYNEQFF. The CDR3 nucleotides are TGTGCCAGTAGTCCCTTGGGACTAGCGGGGCCTTCCTACAATGAGCAGTTCTTC. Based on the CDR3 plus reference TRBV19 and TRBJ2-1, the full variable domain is DGGITQSPKYLFRKEGQNVTLSCEQNLNHDAMYWYRQDPGQGLRLIYYSQIVNDFQKGDIAEGYSVSREKKESFPLTVTSAQKNPTAFYLCASSPLGLAGPSYNEQFFGPGTRLTVL.